Each of the 25 T cell receptor beta chains below was sequenced from the same sample in a study of patients and donors after allogeneic stem cell transplantation. In TCRdb, the RT-PCR reads were re-called with MiXCR into one record per CDR3 protein. The sample has tens of thousands of distinct CDR3 sequences, about 48% seen once; the top ten hold more than 55%. The sample comprised blood, either unsorted or a sorted T cell fraction (not recorded which). The origin of the receptors is a human donor who was either an allogeneic HSCT recipient or a stem cell or donor lymphocyte infusion donor (not recorded which). It is not recorded whose cells these are; they may come from a transplant donor.

This clonotype was seen at least ten times. This sequence joins TRBV10-3 and TRBJ2-1; D remains unclear. Germline CDR1 reads ENHRY; CDR2 reads SYGVKD. This CDR3 is built from 13 residues. The V and J ends lost 10 bases and 6 bases respectively, with 16 bases between them. The CDR3 loop reads CATTWNRSNEQFF. The DNA for the CDR3 is TGTGCCACCACTTGGAATCGTAGCAATGAGCAGTTCTTC.

This clonotype was found a few times. The genes are TRBV12-3 or TRBV12-4 and TRBJ1-2, with 7 bases that match TRBD1. The V gene end was trimmed by 5 bases and the J gene end by 7 bases; junction bases not matched to a gene: 7. This CDR3 has 13 residues. Here the CDR3 DNA reads TGTGCCAGCAGTGTAGACAGGGCTATTGGCTACACCTTC. Translated, it gives CASSVDRAIGYTF.

This clonotype occurred a few times. V gene TRBV4-3 combines with J gene TRBJ1-2, with TRBD1 matching over 8 bases. Germline loops: CDR1 LGHNA, CDR2 YSLEER. CDR3 length: 14 amino acids. Trimming took 2 bases from V and 12 from J; bases not matched to a gene: 11. CDR3 sequence (DNA): TGCGCCAGCAGCCAAAAGGACAGGGAAAGAGACCACACCTTC. It translates to CASSQKDRERDHTF.

The J gene is TRBJ1-6, the V gene TRBV12-3 or TRBV12-4; D remains ambiguous. The germline V and J ends were trimmed by 5 bases and 2 bases, with 10 bases remaining between them. The CDR3 spans 15 residues. The CDR3 region has the DNA TGTGCCAGCAGTCCCCCCGGGACCTATAATTCACCCCTCCACTTT. The encoded protein is CASSPPGTYNSPLHF.

V usage is TRBV12-3 or TRBV12-4 and J usage is TRBJ1-2, with a weak D call TRBD1 (6 bases). V was cut by 11 bases and J by 3 bases, with 13 bases left in between. The CDR3 loop spans 12 amino acids. As DNA, the CDR3 is TGTGCCTCTAGGGAGGGGGACTATGGCTACACCTTC. Translation gives CASREGDYGYTF.

The V gene is TRBV6-2 or TRBV6-3, the J gene TRBJ1-1, with D perhaps TRBD1 (5 bases). CDR1 MNHEY and CDR2 SVGEGT come from the germline V gene. The V end was cut by 6 bases, the J end by 1 base, with 12 bases between. The CDR3 totals 14 residues. This chain's CDR3 is CASSSSQGNTEAFF. In DNA, the CDR3 is TGTGCCAGCAGCTCATCTCAGGGGAACACTGAAGCTTTCTTT.

In DNA form, the CDR3 reads TGTGCCAGCTCTTTCGGGGACAGGGCGAACACTGAAGCTTTCTTT. Translated, it gives CASSFGDRANTEAFF. The rearrangement links TRBV18 to TRBJ1-1; 9 nucleotides match TRBD1. Germline assignment: CDR1 KGHSH and CDR2 LQKENI. V shed 6 bases, J shed 1 base, and the junction held 6 bases outside the gene matches. This CDR3 region has 15 residues.

V is TRBV27 and J is TRBJ1-3; 7 nucleotides match TRBD1. Germline V gene sequence: CDR1 MNHEY, CDR2 SMNVEV (reference sequence). The length of the CDR3 is 15 residues. After removal of 5 bases from V and 0 bases from J, the junction contained 4 bases not matched to a gene. The CDR3 nucleotides read TGTGCCAGCAGTAAGACAGGGTCCTCTGGAAACACCATATATTTT. This gives the protein CASSKTGSSGNTIYF.

This clonotype was recorded a few times. The chain links TRBV5-1 to TRBJ1-1, with unresolved D. V lost 0 bases and J 6 bases, leaving 21 bases between the germline ends. Germline CDR1 SGHRS, CDR2 YFSETQ. The CDR3 spans 17 residues. CDR3 sequence (DNA): TGCGCCAGCAGCTTGGGCAGGTTGGGCCGTAAAATGGCTGAAGCTTTCTTT. Its translation: CASSLGRLGRKMAEAFF. The full variable domain, rest sourced from reference TRBV5-1 and TRBJ1-1, is KAGVTQTPRYLIKTRGQQVTLSCSPISGHRSVSWYQQTPGQGLQFLFEYFSETQRNKGNFPGRFSGRQFSNSRSEMNVSTLELGDSALYLCASSLGRLGRKMAEAFFGQGTRLTVV.

This clonotype was seen more than once but under ten times. V usage is TRBV4-3 and J usage is TRBJ1-5; D perhaps matches TRBD1 (5 bases). The V end was cut by 1 base, the J end by 2 bases, with 15 bases between. The germline V gene encodes CDR1 LGHNA and CDR2 YSLEER. The CDR3 consists of 17 residues. Here the CDR3 DNA reads TGCGCCAGCAGCCAAGGCGTCCAGGGACCTCGCAATCAGCCCCAGCATTTT. It specifies CASSQGVQGPRNQPQHF.

This chain links TRBV7-2 with TRBJ1-5; 7 nucleotides align to TRBD1. The V and J ends lost 6 bases and 5 bases, in that order; junction bases with no gene match: 7. This CDR3 contains 14 residues. Germline V gene data show CDR1 as SGHTA and CDR2 as FQGNSA. For the CDR3, the DNA is TGTGCCAGCAGTCAGGGGGAGGGACATCAGCCCCAGCATTTT. Its translation is CASSQGEGHQPQHF. Filled out from reference TRBV7-2 and TRBJ1-5, the complete variable domain reads GAGVSQSPSNKVTEKGKDVELRCDPISGHTALYWYRQSLGQGLEFLIYFQGNSAPDKSGLPSDRFSAERTGGSVSTLTIQRTQQEDSAVYLCASSQGEGHQPQHFGDGTRLSIL.

The V call is TRBV4-2, the J call TRBJ2-1; 9 bases map to TRBD1. Germline CDR1 is LGHNA and CDR2 is YNFKEQ. The CDR3 sequence is 16 residues long. The V segment lost 3 bases and the J segment 10 bases; nucleotides outside the gene matches: 13. CDR3 amino acids: CASSHRTGTGFLEQFF. DNA of the CDR3: TGTGCCAGCAGCCATCGAACCGGGACAGGGTTCTTGGAGCAGTTCTTC.

The chain carries TRBV15 and TRBJ1-4; no clear D gene. Trimming left V 7 bases short and J 0 bases short, with 15 bases between. Germline-derived CDR1 and CDR2 are LNHNV and YYDKDF (reference sequence). The CDR3 is 16 residues long. The CDR3 sequence is CATTDLKASTNEKLFF. The CDR3 DNA is TGTGCCACCACCGATTTGAAGGCTTCAACTAATGAAAAACTGTTTTTT.

This clonotype appeared a few times. The chain carries TRBV7-3 and TRBJ1-2; D not resolved. Germline lookup yields CDR1 SGHTA and CDR2 FQGTGA. This CDR3 region has 13 residues. The V end was cut by 1 base, the J end by 8 bases, with 11 bases between. The CDR3 protein is CASSLMGLSGYTF. In DNA form, the CDR3 reads TGTGCCAGCAGCTTAATGGGATTATCGGGCTACACCTTC.

The V and J genes are TRBV5-1 and TRBJ1-2; 8 bases agree with TRBD1. The CDR3 spans 13 residues. The V gene end was trimmed by 4 bases and the J gene end by 6 bases; junction bases not matched to a gene: 5. The V gene's germline CDR1 is SGHRS and CDR2 YFSETQ. The DNA for the CDR3 is TGCGCCAGCAGCGAGCAGGGGGCGCATGGCTACACCTTC. As protein: CASSEQGAHGYTF.

This sequence joins TRBV28 and TRBJ1-1; D might be TRBD1 (6 bases). The V and J ends lost 2 bases and 1 base respectively, with 14 bases between them. CDR3 length: 16 amino acids. In germline, CDR1 is MDHEN, CDR2 SYDVKM. The CDR3 bases are TGTGCCAGCAGTTTAGACCTTCAGGGGCCGAACACTGAAGCTTTCTTT. Translating it yields CASSLDLQGPNTEAFF.

This clonotype has more than one count but fewer than ten. The chain recombines TRBV6-1 with TRBJ1-5, with D possibly matching TRBD1 (5 bases). Germline V gene lookup returns CDR1 MNHNS and CDR2 SASEGT. V was clipped by 0 bases and J by 4 bases, with 13 bases between them. CDR3 length: 16 amino acids. CDR3 loop: CASSEAEGHRNQPQHF. The CDR3 DNA reads TGTGCCAGCAGTGAAGCAGAGGGGCACAGGAATCAGCCCCAGCATTTT.

This clonotype came up a few times. The chain uses TRBV12-3 or TRBV12-4 and TRBJ1-2; a possible D gene is TRBD1 (5 bases). V was shortened by 5 bases and J by 2 bases, with 18 bases between the two germline ends. The CDR3 is 16 residues long. Written as DNA, the CDR3 is TGTGCCAGCAGTCCTCAGGGCCAAAAGGGGAACTATGGCTACACCTTC. It is translated as CASSPQGQKGNYGYTF.

As DNA, the CDR3 is TGTGCCACCTCCTTTGTCGCAACTGAAGCTTTCTTT. It codes for CATSFVATEAFF. J is TRBJ1-1 and V is TRBV15, with no clear D. Germline CDR1 and CDR2: LNHNV and YYDKDF (reference sequence). Trimming left V 8 bases short and J 5 bases short, with 12 bases between. CDR3 length: 12 residues.

This clonotype was seen a few times. CDR3 region: CATRGGISPLHF. Here the CDR3 DNA reads TGTGCCACCAGGGGGGGAATTTCACCCCTCCACTTT. This chain uses TRBV7-8 with TRBJ1-6; 7 nucleotides line up with TRBD1. Germline CDR1 reads SGHVS; CDR2 reads FQNEAQ. V was clipped by 10 bases and J by 9 bases; unmatched bases: 6. The CDR3 spans 12 residues.

The chain carries TRBV6-5 and TRBJ1-1; possible D gene TRBD1, 6 bases. The CDR3 is made up of 12 amino acids. V was clipped by 6 bases and J by 7 bases, with 12 bases between them. In germline, CDR1 is MNHEY, CDR2 SVGAGI. In nucleotides, the CDR3 is TGTGCCAGCAGCCGGGACACCTATGAAGCTTTCTTT. It yields the protein CASSRDTYEAFF.

This clonotype appeared a few times. The chain uses TRBV9 and TRBJ1-1; perhaps TRBD1 as D (6 bases). The CDR3 is made up of 16 amino acids. V was cut by 3 bases and J by 3 bases, with 18 bases left in between. The germline V gene has CDR1 SGDLS and CDR2 YYNGEE. CDR3 sequence (DNA): TGTGCCAGCAGCGGTACTGGGGACGGGGGGCACACTGAAGCTTTCTTT. It codes for CASSGTGDGGHTEAFF.

The chain joins TRBV3-1 to TRBJ1-3; D uncertain. Germline loops: CDR1 LGHDT, CDR2 YNNKEL (reference sequence). Trimming shortened V by 4 bases and J by 0 bases, and 10 bases separated the two germline ends. CDR3 length equals 15 residues. CDR3: CASSPAGHSGNTIYF. The CDR3, as DNA: TGTGCCAGCAGCCCCGCCGGTCACTCTGGAAACACCATATATTTT.

The chain combines TRBV6-6 with TRBJ1-3, with D hard to call. V was pared by 1 base and J by 3 bases, with 22 bases between. In germline, CDR1 is MNHNY, CDR2 SVGAGI (reference sequence). The CDR3 loop spans 19 amino acids. CDR3 sequence: CASSYYKFGEAIHGNTIYF. The CDR3 DNA reads TGTGCCAGCAGTTACTATAAATTCGGGGAGGCCATACATGGAAACACCATATATTTT.

The genes are TRBV7-2 and TRBJ1-5; 8 nucleotides agree with TRBD1. Germline trimming cut 5 bases from V and 7 bases from J; bases unmatched to any gene: 10. Germline CDR1 reads SGHTA; CDR2 reads FQGNSA. The CDR3 loop spans 15 amino acids. Here the CDR3 DNA reads TGTGCCAGCAGCCCACAGGGGGTAGGGAAACAGCCCCAGCATTTT. It encodes CASSPQGVGKQPQHF.